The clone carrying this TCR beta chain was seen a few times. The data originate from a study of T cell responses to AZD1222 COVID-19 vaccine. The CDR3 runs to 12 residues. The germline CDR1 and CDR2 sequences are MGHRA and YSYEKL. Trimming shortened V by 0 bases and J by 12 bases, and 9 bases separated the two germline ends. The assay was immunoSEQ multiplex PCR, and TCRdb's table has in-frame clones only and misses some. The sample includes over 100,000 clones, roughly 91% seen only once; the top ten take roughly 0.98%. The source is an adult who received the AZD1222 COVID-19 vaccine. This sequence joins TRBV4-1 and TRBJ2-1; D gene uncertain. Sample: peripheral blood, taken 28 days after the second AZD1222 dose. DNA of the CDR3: TGCGCCAGCAGCCAAGAAGCTCTTGGGCAGTTCTTC. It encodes CASSQEALGQFF.